Listed below are T cell receptor beta chains from one sample, sequenced in a study of cytomegalovirus exposure and HLA in healthy donors. Sequenced by immunoSEQ multiplex PCR; TCRdb stores in-frame clones only, minus some. The sample yields some 110,000 clones, 86% seen once. The sequencing sample was made of PBMCs. These receptor sequences come from a man between 18 and 29 years old in good health and CMV-seronegative. CDR3s include the opening cysteine and the closing phenylalanine or tryptophan. D genes are given only for firm matches. Part of the rows lack a size; the others show once, few, many or a class for expanded clones.

D	V	J	size	DNA	CDR3
TRBD2	TRBV15	TRBJ2-7	-	TGTGCCACCAGCCGGACTAGCGGGAGCTCCTACGAGCAGTACTTC	CATSRTSGSSYEQYF
-	TRBV7-9	TRBJ1-4	-	TGTGCCAGCAGCTTAGGGTCGGGTAATGAAAAACTGTTTTTT	CASSLGSGNEKLFF
TRBD1	TRBV9	TRBJ2-7	-	TGTGCCAGCAGCGAAGGACAGGGGGCCGGCTCCTACGAGCAGTACTTC	CASSEGQGAGSYEQYF
-	TRBV9	TRBJ1-3	-	TGTGCCAGCAGCGTCTCTTGGCTCTCTGGAAACACCATATATTTT	CASSVSWLSGNTIYF
-	TRBV19	TRBJ2-7	-	TGTGCCAGTAGTCCCCGAGGGGGAAGGACCTACGAGCAGTACTTC	CASSPRGGRTYEQYF
TRBD2	TRBV7-9	TRBJ2-4	-	TGTGCCAGCAGCTCCCCCGGGACTAGCGGGAGTACTCCTTGGTACTTC	CASSSPGTSGSTPWYF
TRBD1	TRBV2	TRBJ2-7	-	TGTGCCAGCCAGAAGGAGACAGGGGGTTCCTTCTCCTACGAGCAGTACTTC	CASQKETGGSFSYEQYF
TRBD1	TRBV9	TRBJ1-4	-	TGTGCCAGCAGCGTCCGGACAGGGTCAGGAAAACTGTTTTTT	CASSVRTGSGKLFF
-	TRBV19	TRBJ1-5	-	TGTGCCAGTACCCTCAGACAGGATACTTTAAATCAGCCCCAGCATTTT	CASTLRQDTLNQPQHF
-	TRBV5-6	TRBJ1-4	-	TGTGCCAGCCGGGACACAGGCGCCGAAAAACTGTTTTTT	CASRDTGAEKLFF
-	TRBV7-6	TRBJ2-7	few	TGTGCCAGCAGCCCCCGAGAGGTTAGCTACGAGCAGTACTTC	CASSPREVSYEQYF
TRBD1	TRBV6-5	TRBJ2-1	once	TGTGCTACCATAGACAGGGGGCTGACTGAGCAGTTCTTC	CATIDRGLTEQFF
TRBD1	TRBV30	TRBJ1-1	-	TGTGCCTGGAGTGGAGGTCAGGGGGCGCGGGCTGAAGCTTTCTTT	CAWSGGQGARAEAFF
-	TRBV5-1	TRBJ1-1	-	TGCGCCAGCAGCTTGGTACCGGGTGAAGCTTTCTTT	CASSLVPGEAFF
TRBD1	TRBV27	TRBJ2-7	-	TGTGCCAGCAGTTTAGCAGGGGGCCCCTACGAGCAGTACTTC	CASSLAGGPYEQYF
TRBD1	TRBV28	TRBJ2-7	-	TGTGCCAGCGGGGTGGGACAGGGGACCTACGAGCAGTACTTC	CASGVGQGTYEQYF
-	TRBV9	TRBJ1-3	-	TGTGCCAGCAGCGTACAGGGTTCTGGAAACACCATATATTTT	CASSVQGSGNTIYF
TRBD1	TRBV5-6	TRBJ1-1	-	TGTGCCAGCAGCATGGAATACGGGACAGCAGACGCTGAAGCTTTCTTT	CASSMEYGTADAEAFF
TRBD2	TRBV7-9	TRBJ2-7	-	TGTGCCAGCAGCTTAGCCCTAGCGGGCAGCTACGAGCAGTACTTC	CASSLALAGSYEQYF
TRBD2	TRBV4-2	TRBJ2-2	few	TGTGCCAGCAGACGTACTAGCGGGATTAACACCGGGGAGCTGTTTTTT	CASRRTSGINTGELFF
-	TRBV7-2	TRBJ1-5	-	TGTGCCAGCAGCTCTCGGGGCAATCAGCCCCAGCATTTT	CASSSRGNQPQHF
-	TRBV6-5	TRBJ1-5	-	TGTGCCAGCAGTCGACAGTCCATCAATCAGCCCCAGCATTTT	CASSRQSINQPQHF
TRBD1	TRBV6-1	TRBJ2-7	-	TGTGCCAGCAGTGAAACGGGACAGGGCTGGCACGAGCAGTACTTC	CASSETGQGWHEQYF
-	TRBV15	TRBJ2-7	-	TGTGCCACCAGCAGAGTCGGCAGGGGGGACGAGCAGTACTTC	CATSRVGRGDEQYF
-	TRBV6-6	TRBJ1-4	-	TGTGCCAGCAGTTATCGGAGGGATGAAAAACTGTTTTTT	CASSYRRDEKLFF
TRBD2	TRBV7-2	TRBJ2-1	few	TGTGCCAGCAGCTTAGAGGCTAGCGGGGTCTTAAGGCAGTTCTTC	CASSLEASGVLRQFF
-	TRBV5-1	TRBJ1-2	-	TGCGCCAGCGCGGCTAAGGGGGGGTCTAACTATGGCTACACCTTC	CASAAKGGSNYGYTF
TRBD1	TRBV2	TRBJ1-2	-	TGTGCCAGCATCCAGCCGGGACAGGGCGTCTTTGGCTACACCTTC	CASIQPGQGVFGYTF
TRBD1	TRBV30	TRBJ1-1	-	TGTGCCTGGGACAGGGGGAACACTGAAGCTTTCTTT	CAWDRGNTEAFF
-	TRBV7-9	TRBJ2-5	-	TGTGCCAGCAGCTTAGGGACAGCACAAGAGACCCAGTACTTC	CASSLGTAQETQYF
TRBD2	TRBV7-2	TRBJ2-3	-	TGTGCCAGCAGCTCACCCGGGAGGGCATACACAGATACGCAGTATTTT	CASSSPGRAYTDTQYF
-	TRBV30	TRBJ1-6	-	TGTGCCTGGAGTGTTCACAGGACAAGCTCCTATAATTCACCCCTCCACTTT	CAWSVHRTSSYNSPLHF
-	TRBV10-3	TRBJ1-5	-	TGTGCCATCAGTGAGGGCCCCGTTTTTAGCCGTGATCAGCCCCAGCATTTT	CAISEGPVFSRDQPQHF
TRBD1	TRBV6-5	TRBJ1-2	-	TGTGCCAGCAGTTACTCGGGTACAGGGGGCCTTGGCTACACCTTC	CASSYSGTGGLGYTF
TRBD2	TRBV4-1	TRBJ2-2	-	TGCGCCAGCAGCCCAAGATCAGGTCTAGCGGATAACACCGGGGAGCTGTTTTTT	CASSPRSGLADNTGELFF